Each of the 27 T cell receptor delta chains below was sequenced from the same sample in a study of Vδ1+ human thymocytes. These receptors lack a known antigen. Study results and caveats: In the thymus, TRG and TRD repertoires looked highly polyclonal with Gaussian CDR3 lengths.

The template was reverse-transcribed extracted RNA. Pooled V-gene forward primers with one constant-region reverse primer generated the CDR3 amplicons by multiplex PCR. TCRdb processed the multiplex PCR reads again with the CATT caller. The sample records around 26,000 delta-chain clones, approximately 30% being singletons. The sample taken for sequencing was Vdelta1+ gamma-delta thymocytes from the thymus. The subset was: FACS-sorted CD3+ TCRalphabeta- TCRVdelta1+ TCRVdelta2- thymocytes. The receptors shown here come from a boy under three years old who had congenital heart surgery.

This clone was seen a handful of times. J is TRDJ1 and V is TRDV1; 7 bases agree with TRDD3. This CDR3 contains 18 residues. The V segment lost 2 bases and the J segment 3 bases; nucleotides outside the gene matches: 15. Germline V gene sequence: CDR1 TSWWSYY, CDR2 QGS. The CDR3 DNA sequence: TGTGCTCTTGGGGAATGGCTCCTAAGGAGGATACGTTCCGATAAACTCATCTTT. Its protein product is CALGEWLLRRIRSDKLIF.

This clone appeared a single time. A much bigger clone sits one base away, suggesting this may be a read error. This specimen includes other DNA sequences encoding the same CDR3. The chain has TRDV1 and TRDJ1; 9 positions agree with TRDD3. Germline V CDR1 and CDR2: TSWWSYY, QGS. The CDR3 has 20 residues. This CDR3 is CALGEDGLHSGDTPTDKLIF. DNA of the CDR3: TGTGCTCTTGGGGAAGACGGCCTCCACTCGGGGGATACCCCCACCGACAAACTCATCTTT.

The chain couples TRDV1 to TRDJ1; a weak D match, TRDD2 (6 bases). Germline V CDR1 and CDR2: TSWWSYY, QGS. V lost 1 base and J lost 3, with 27 bases in between. The CDR3 totals 20 residues. CDR3 sequence (DNA): TGTGCTCTTGGGGAACCCACCCTCCTACGCCCTATTGGGGTCCCCGATAAACTCATCTTT. Protein product: CALGEPTLLRPIGVPDKLIF.

This clone ranks as medium-sized. This chain links TRDV1 with TRDJ1; D remains unclear. This CDR3 has 15 amino acids. Germline CDR1 and CDR2: TSWWSYY and QGS. The V end was cut by 5 bases, the J end by 1 base, with 14 bases between. The CDR3 sequence: CALGNPQPITDKLIF. The CDR3 bases are TGTGCTCTTGGGAACCCCCAGCCAATCACCGATAAACTCATCTTT.

This clone was seen only a few times. J is TRDJ1 and V is TRDV1; tentatively, D is TRDD3 (6 bases). This CDR3 contains 20 residues. V lost 0 bases to trimming and J lost 4 bases, with 27 bases between them. The germline V gene encodes CDR1 TSWWSYY and CDR2 QGS. DNA of the CDR3: TGTGCTCTTGGGGAACTAGTTCCCTGGGGCCGCCTTCGCGACATCGATAAACTCATCTTT. Protein sequence: CALGELVPWGRLRDIDKLIF.

This clone was detected only a few times. This chain links TRDV1 with TRDJ1; 12 nucleotides agree with TRDD3. The CDR3 consists of 18 residues. Germline trimming cut 2 bases from V and 0 bases from J; bases unmatched to any gene: 7. Germline V gives CDR1 TSWWSYY, CDR2 QGS. Here the CDR3 reads CALGEGAGGYAYTDKLIF. Here the CDR3 DNA reads TGTGCTCTTGGGGAAGGCGCTGGGGGATACGCGTACACCGATAAACTCATCTTT.

With regard to this clone: A far larger clone is a single base away, which makes a read error likely. V and J are TRDV2 and TRDJ3; D perhaps matches TRDD3 (6 bases). The length of the CDR3 is 19 residues. Germline-derived CDR1 and CDR2 are GEAIGNYY and EKD. DNA of the CDR3: TGTGCCTGTGACACACGTGGATATCACCGCTCCTGGGGCACCCGACAGATGTTTTTC. This codes for CACDTRGYHRSWGTRQMFF.

This clone appeared a single time. This rearrangement joins TRDV2 to TRDJ3, with 9 bases matching TRDD3. Unmatched junction bases numbered 26, after V lost 7 bases and J lost 2 bases. Germline CDR1 GEAIGNYY, CDR2 EKD. This CDR3 has 23 amino acids. The CDR3 region is CACHTRPTLLLGDPPWDTRQMFF. The CDR3 region has the DNA TGTGCCTGCCATACGAGACCCACCTTACTACTGGGGGACCCCCCCTGGGACACCCGACAGATGTTTTTC.

This clone was seen only a few times. The chain uses TRDV1 and TRDJ1; 10 positions match TRDD3. The J segment lost 4 bases and the V segment lost 1 base, leaving 15 bases of the junction unmatched. Germline CDR1 TSWWSYY, CDR2 QGS. This CDR3 is built from 19 residues. CDR3: CALGERACEGDTRIDKLIF. The CDR3 region has the DNA TGTGCTCTTGGGGAACGGGCCTGTGAGGGGGATACGCGTATCGATAAACTCATCTTT.

Regarding this clone: The junction shows a germline mismatch at one end, possibly a read error. The J gene is TRDJ3, the V gene TRDV2; possible D gene TRDD3, 5 bases. The germline CDR1 and CDR2 sequences are GEAIGNYY and EKD. The CDR3 is 17 residues long. The CDR3 nucleotides are TGTGCCACTGATGATATCTTGGGGTCCTGGGACACCCTACAGATGTTTTTC. It codes for CATDDILGSWDTLQMFF.

The V and J genes are TRDV1 and TRDJ1, with 10 bases lining up with TRDD3. The length of the CDR3 is 24 residues. Germline loops: CDR1 TSWWSYY, CDR2 QGS. V shed 0 bases and J 2 bases; nucleotides not matched to a gene: 27. The CDR3 bases are TGTGCTCTTGGGGAACTGGGGACTTCCTTCCCTCGAAGTACTGGGGGATTTCAGACCGATAAACTCATCTTT. Amino acid sequence: CALGELGTSFPRSTGGFQTDKLIF.

Concerning this clone: The identical CDR3 is also encoded by other nucleotide sequences in the sample. This chain uses TRDV1 with TRDJ1; 7 nucleotides match TRDD3. The CDR3 sequence is 22 residues long. CDR1 is TSWWSYY, CDR2 QGS, per germline. V shed 0 bases and J 0 bases; nucleotides not matched to a gene: 22. This chain's CDR3 is CALGELPESRLGIPWYTDKLIF. CDR3 sequence (DNA): TGTGCTCTTGGGGAACTCCCAGAATCCAGACTGGGGATTCCCTGGTACACCGATAAACTCATCTTT.

This chain connects TRDV1 to TRDJ1; D possibly corresponds to TRDD3 (5 bases). Germline CDR1 reads TSWWSYY; CDR2 reads QGS. The length of the CDR3 is 16 residues. The V and J ends lost 4 bases and 1 base respectively, with 16 bases between them. CDR3 sequence reads: CALGVEARGRTDKLIF. CDR3 bases: TGTGCTCTTGGGGTTGAGGCGAGGGGACGCACCGATAAACTCATCTTT.

This chain uses TRDV1 with TRDJ1, with D possibly matching TRDD3 (6 bases). The CDR3 contains 19 residues. Germline CDR1 reads TSWWSYY; CDR2 reads QGS. The V and J ends lost 4 bases and 1 base respectively, with 25 bases between them. CDR3 amino acids: CALGGTPRGGTGLTDKLIF. The CDR3 DNA is TGTGCTCTTGGGGGAACCCCCAGAGGTGGGACTGGGCTCACCGATAAACTCATCTTT.

This clone appeared a few times. The chain employs TRDV1 and TRDJ1; 13 bases fit TRDD3. This CDR3 region has 24 residues. CDR1 and CDR2 from the germline V gene are TSWWSYY and QGS. The ends lost 3 bases at V and 0 bases at J; junction bases unmatched: 25. The CDR3, as DNA: TGTGCTCTTGGGGAGCCGTTCCTATCCTTTACTGGGGGATACGGGAAGGAGTACACCGATAAACTCATCTTT. It specifies CALGEPFLSFTGGYGKEYTDKLIF.

This clone was seen a handful of times. The chain has TRDV1 and TRDJ1; 10 bases agree with TRDD3. V was pared by 2 bases and J by 1 base, with 4 bases of the junction left unmatched. This CDR3 has 16 residues. Germline V gene sequence: CDR1 TSWWSYY, CDR2 QGS. CDR3 in DNA: TGTGCTCTTGGGGAAGAGGGGGATACGGCCACCGATAAACTCATCTTT. It yields the protein CALGEEGDTATDKLIF.

V usage is TRDV1 and J usage is TRDJ1; D remains ambiguous. Per germline, CDR1 TSWWSYY and CDR2 QGS. The V end was cut by 4 bases, the J end by 1 base, with 7 bases between. The CDR3 has 13 residues. The CDR3 DNA follows: TGTGCTCTTGGGGGAACCAGCACCGATAAACTCATCTTT. Translating gives CALGGTSTDKLIF.

In this sample, this clone turned up once. The chain is built from TRDV1 and TRDJ1; D possibly corresponds to TRDD2 (6 bases). V shed 4 bases and J shed 7 bases, with 31 bases lying between them. In germline, CDR1 is TSWWSYY, CDR2 QGS. This CDR3 is 19 amino acids long. The CDR3 coding sequence is TGTGCTCTTGGGGGACCTAATTCCTATTCGCAGCCCGGGCTCGGTAAACTCATCTTT. As protein: CALGGPNSYSQPGLGKLIF.

There are many counts of this clone. The chain combines TRDV1 with TRDJ1, with D tentatively TRDD3 (6 bases). The CDR3 has 17 amino acids. Trimming took off 5 bases at V and 0 bases at J, with 19 bases between the two ends. The germline CDR1 and CDR2 sequences are TSWWSYY and QGS. The CDR3 is CALGSRVWGQYTDKLIF. The DNA for the CDR3 is TGTGCTCTTGGGTCAAGGGTATGGGGGCAGTACACCGATAAACTCATCTTT.

This clone has just a few counts. V and J are TRDV1 and TRDJ1; 9 nucleotides agree with TRDD2. In germline, CDR1 is TSWWSYY, CDR2 QGS. V dropped 5 bases and J dropped 2; count of bases not matched to a gene: 33. The CDR3 loop spans 24 amino acids. The CDR3 reads CALGNRSLPTTAELGGHQTDKLIF. The CDR3 coding sequence is TGTGCTCTTGGGAACCGAAGCCTTCCTACTACCGCCGAGTTAGGGGGACACCAAACCGATAAACTCATCTTT.

This clone came up a few times. The gene calls are TRDV1 and TRDJ1; D possibly uses TRDD1 or TRDD3 (6 bases each). The CDR3 is 19 residues long. Germline values: CDR1 TSWWSYY, CDR2 QGS. The ends were cut back, 1 base at V and 0 bases at J, with 21 bases in the middle. The CDR3 sequence: CALGERNTGRYRYTDKLIF. The CDR3 DNA reads TGTGCTCTTGGGGAACGAAATACTGGGAGATACAGGTACACCGATAAACTCATCTTT.

As regards this clone: With a much larger clone just one base away, this may be a read error. The chain couples TRDV1 to TRDJ1, with 7 bases lining up with TRDD3. Unmatched junction bases numbered 18, after V lost 1 base and J lost 1 base. The CDR3 spans 20 residues. Germline V gives CDR1 TSWWSYY, CDR2 QGS. In DNA form, the CDR3 reads TGTGCTCTTGGGGAACAACCTTTTGGGGGACCATGGTTGTGCACCGATAAACTCATCTTT. This encodes CALGEQPFGGPWLCTDKLIF.

This clone was seen a few times. The chain couples TRDV1 to TRDJ1; 7 bases are shared with TRDD3. The CDR3 is made up of 22 amino acids. Germline V gene sequence: CDR1 TSWWSYY, CDR2 QGS. J was trimmed by 0 bases and V by 0 bases; bases with no gene match: 22. In DNA form, the CDR3 reads TGTGCTCTTGGGGAACTTTGCCCCCCCTCTACGTACTGGGGATTGGACACCGATAAACTCATCTTT. Its protein is CALGELCPPSTYWGLDTDKLIF.

The chain combines TRDV1 with TRDJ1; 10 bases align to TRDD3. V lost 2 bases to trimming and J lost 0 bases; unmatched junction nucleotides: 18. This CDR3 has 21 residues. Germline lookup yields CDR1 TSWWSYY and CDR2 QGS. CDR3 bases: TGTGCTCTTGGGGAAGGGTGGCTGCTGGGGGATATCCCAGGATACACCGATAAACTCATCTTT. As protein: CALGEGWLLGDIPGYTDKLIF.

This clone has a handful of counts. The rearrangement links TRDV1 to TRDJ1; TRDD3 matches 10 bases. CDR1 is TSWWSYY, CDR2 QGS, per germline. CDR3 length: 17 amino acids. With V trimmed by 7 bases and J by 0 bases, 11 bases remained unmatched. The CDR3: CALENWGMPAYTDKLIF. The CDR3 bases are TGTGCTCTTGAGAACTGGGGGATGCCCGCTTACACCGATAAACTCATCTTT.

The chain joins TRDV1 to TRDJ1, with 7 bases identical to TRDD3. The CDR3 is made up of 14 amino acids. J lost 5 bases, V lost 5 bases, and 8 bases had no gene match. CDR1 TSWWSYY and CDR2 QGS come from the germline V gene. The CDR3 sequence is CALGTSYWGDKLIF. Written as DNA, the CDR3 is TGTGCTCTTGGGACTAGTTACTGGGGAGATAAACTCATCTTT.

V gene TRDV1 combines with J gene TRDJ1, with D hard to call. Germline-derived CDR1 and CDR2 are TSWWSYY and QGS. The CDR3 loop spans 15 amino acids. Trimming took off 4 bases at V and 5 bases at J, with 17 bases between the two ends. CDR3 bases: TGTGCTCTTGGGGGGACTCGGGTGGTACGAGATAAACTCATCTTT. Translated: CALGGTRVVRDKLIF.